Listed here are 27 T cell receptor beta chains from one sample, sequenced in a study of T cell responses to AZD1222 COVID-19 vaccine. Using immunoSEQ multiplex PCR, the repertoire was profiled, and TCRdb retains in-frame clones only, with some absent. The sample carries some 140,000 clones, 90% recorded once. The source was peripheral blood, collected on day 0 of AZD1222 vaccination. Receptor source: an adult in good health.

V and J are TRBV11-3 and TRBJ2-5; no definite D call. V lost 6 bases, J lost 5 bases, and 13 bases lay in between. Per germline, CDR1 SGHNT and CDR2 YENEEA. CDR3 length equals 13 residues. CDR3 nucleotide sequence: TGTGCCAGCAGTTTGGAGAGAACGGAGACCCAGTACTTC. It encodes CASSLERTETQYF.

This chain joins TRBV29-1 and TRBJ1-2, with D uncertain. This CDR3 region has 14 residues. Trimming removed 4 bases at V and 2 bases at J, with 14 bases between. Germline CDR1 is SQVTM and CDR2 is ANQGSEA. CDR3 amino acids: CSVVSGTDNYGYTF. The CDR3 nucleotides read TGCAGCGTTGTTTCTGGCACGGACAACTATGGCTACACCTTC.

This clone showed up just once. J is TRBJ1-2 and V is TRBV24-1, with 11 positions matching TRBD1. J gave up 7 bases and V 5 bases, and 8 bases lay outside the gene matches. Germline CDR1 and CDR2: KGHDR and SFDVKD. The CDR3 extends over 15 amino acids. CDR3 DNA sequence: TGTGCCACCAGTGTCTCGACCGGGACAGGGGGTGGCTACACCTTC. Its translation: CATSVSTGTGGGYTF.

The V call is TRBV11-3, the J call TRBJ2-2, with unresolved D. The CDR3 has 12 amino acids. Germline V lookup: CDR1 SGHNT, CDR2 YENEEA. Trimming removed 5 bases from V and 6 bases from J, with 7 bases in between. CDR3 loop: CASSEASGELFF. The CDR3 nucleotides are TGTGCCAGCAGCGAGGCTTCCGGGGAGCTGTTTTTT. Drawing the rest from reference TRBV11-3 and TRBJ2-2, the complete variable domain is EAGVVQSPRYKIIEKKQPVAFWCNPISGHNTLYWYLQNLGQGPELLIRYENEEAVDDSQLPKDRFSAERLKGVDSTLKIQPAELGDSAVYLCASSEASGELFFGEGSRLTVL.

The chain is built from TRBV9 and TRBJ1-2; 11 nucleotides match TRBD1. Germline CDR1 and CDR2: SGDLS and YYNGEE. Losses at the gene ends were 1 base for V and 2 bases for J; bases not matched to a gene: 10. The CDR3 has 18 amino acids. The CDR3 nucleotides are TGTGCCAGCAGCGTACCCACGACCGGACAGGGGGCAAACTATGGCTACACCTTC. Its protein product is CASSVPTTGQGANYGYTF. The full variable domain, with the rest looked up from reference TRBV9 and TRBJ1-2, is DSGVTQTPKHLITATGQRVTLRCSPRSGDLSVYWYQQSLDQGLQFLIQYYNGEERAKGNILERFSAQQFPDLHSELNLSSLELGDSALYFCASSVPTTGQGANYGYTFGSGTRLTVV.

CDR3 loop: CASSYLGQSNTGELFF. The DNA for the CDR3 is TGTGCCAGCAGCTACCTGGGACAGTCGAACACCGGGGAGCTGTTTTTT. J is TRBJ2-2 and V is TRBV7-8; 7 nucleotides line up with TRBD1. Germline V gene data show CDR1 as SGHVS and CDR2 as FQNEAQ. J lost 0 bases, V lost 4 bases, and 5 bases had no gene match. The CDR3 is 16 amino acids.

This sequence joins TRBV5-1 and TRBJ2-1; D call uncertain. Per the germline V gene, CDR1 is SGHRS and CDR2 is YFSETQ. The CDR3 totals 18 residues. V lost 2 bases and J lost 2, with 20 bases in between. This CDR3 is CASSFPYPSTITYNEQFF. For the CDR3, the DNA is TGCGCCAGCAGCTTTCCGTACCCCTCGACAATCACCTACAATGAGCAGTTCTTC.

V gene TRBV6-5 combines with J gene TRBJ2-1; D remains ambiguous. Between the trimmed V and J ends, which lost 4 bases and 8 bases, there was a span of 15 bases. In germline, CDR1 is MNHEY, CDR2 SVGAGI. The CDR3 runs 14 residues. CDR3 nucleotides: TGTGCCAGCAGTTCGTGGTGGGCTCCAGATGAGCAGTTCTTC. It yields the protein CASSSWWAPDEQFF.

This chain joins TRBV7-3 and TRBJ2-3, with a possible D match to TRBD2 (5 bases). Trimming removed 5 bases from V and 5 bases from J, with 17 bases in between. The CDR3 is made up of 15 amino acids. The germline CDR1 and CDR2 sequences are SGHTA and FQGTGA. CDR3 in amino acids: CASSTSLGSGDTQYF. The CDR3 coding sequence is TGTGCCAGCAGCACATCACTAGGATCGGGAGATACGCAGTATTTT.

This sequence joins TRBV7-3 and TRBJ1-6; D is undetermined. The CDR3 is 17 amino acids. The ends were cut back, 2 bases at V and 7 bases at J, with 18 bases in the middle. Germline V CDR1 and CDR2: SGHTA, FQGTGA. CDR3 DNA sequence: TGTGCCAGCAGCTTAGGACCGATTGGCGAGACGAATTCACCCCTCCACTTT. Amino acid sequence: CASSLGPIGETNSPLHF.

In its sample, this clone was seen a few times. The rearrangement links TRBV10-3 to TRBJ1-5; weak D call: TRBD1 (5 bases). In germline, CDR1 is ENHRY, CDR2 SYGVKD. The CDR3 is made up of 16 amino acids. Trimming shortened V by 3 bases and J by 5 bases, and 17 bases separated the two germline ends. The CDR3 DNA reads TGTGCCATCAGTGACCTTGGCGGTCGAGGGGATCAGCCCCAGCATTTT. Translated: CAISDLGGRGDQPQHF.

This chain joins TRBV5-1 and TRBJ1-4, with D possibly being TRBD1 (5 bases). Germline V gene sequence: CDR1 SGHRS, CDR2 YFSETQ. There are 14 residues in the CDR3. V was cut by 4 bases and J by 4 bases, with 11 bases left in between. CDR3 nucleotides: TGCGCCAGCAGCCCTCGCGGGGGTAATGAAAAACTGTTTTTT. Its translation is CASSPRGGNEKLFF.

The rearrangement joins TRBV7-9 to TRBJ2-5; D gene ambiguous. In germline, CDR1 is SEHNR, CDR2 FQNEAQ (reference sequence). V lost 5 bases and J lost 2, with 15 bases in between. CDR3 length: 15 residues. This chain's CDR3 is CASSPRRAEQETQYF. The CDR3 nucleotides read TGTGCCAGCAGCCCTAGAAGGGCTGAACAAGAGACCCAGTACTTC.

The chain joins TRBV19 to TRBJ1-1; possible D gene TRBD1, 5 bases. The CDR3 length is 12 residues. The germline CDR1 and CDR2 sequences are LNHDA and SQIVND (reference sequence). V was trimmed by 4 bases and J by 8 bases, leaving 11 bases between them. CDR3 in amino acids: CASSRQGREAFF. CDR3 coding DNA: TGTGCCAGTAGTAGGCAGGGTAGGGAAGCTTTCTTT.

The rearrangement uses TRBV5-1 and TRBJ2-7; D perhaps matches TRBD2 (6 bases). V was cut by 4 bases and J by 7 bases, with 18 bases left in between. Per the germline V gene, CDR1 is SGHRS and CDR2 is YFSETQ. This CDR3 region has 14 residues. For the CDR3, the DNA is TGCGCCAGCAGCCCCTTGTCCGGGAGTAGTGAGCAGTACTTC. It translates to CASSPLSGSSEQYF.

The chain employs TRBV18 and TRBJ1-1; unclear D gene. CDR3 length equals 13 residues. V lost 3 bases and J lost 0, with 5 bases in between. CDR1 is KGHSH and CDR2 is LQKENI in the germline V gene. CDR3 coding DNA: TGTGCCAGCTCACCCAATATGAACACTGAAGCTTTCTTT. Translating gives CASSPNMNTEAFF.

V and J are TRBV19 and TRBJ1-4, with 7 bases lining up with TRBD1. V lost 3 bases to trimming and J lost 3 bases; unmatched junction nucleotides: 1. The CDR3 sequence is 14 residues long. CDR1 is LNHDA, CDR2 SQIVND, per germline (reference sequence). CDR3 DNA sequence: TGTGCCAGTAGTATTACAGGGGCTAATGAAAAACTGTTTTTT. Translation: CASSITGANEKLFF.

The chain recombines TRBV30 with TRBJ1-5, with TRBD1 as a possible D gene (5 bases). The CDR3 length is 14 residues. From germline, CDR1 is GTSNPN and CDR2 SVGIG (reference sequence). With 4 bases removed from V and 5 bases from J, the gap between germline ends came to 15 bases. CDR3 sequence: CAWTSPGPYQPQHF. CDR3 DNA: TGTGCCTGGACATCACCGGGACCTTATCAGCCCCAGCATTTT.

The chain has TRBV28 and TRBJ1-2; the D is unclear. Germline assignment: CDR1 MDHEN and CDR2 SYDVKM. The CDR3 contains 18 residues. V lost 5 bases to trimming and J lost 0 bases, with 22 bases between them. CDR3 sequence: CASSRRNPFRPSNYGYTF. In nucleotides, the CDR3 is TGTGCCAGCAGTCGCCGTAACCCCTTCCGCCCTTCTAACTATGGCTACACCTTC.

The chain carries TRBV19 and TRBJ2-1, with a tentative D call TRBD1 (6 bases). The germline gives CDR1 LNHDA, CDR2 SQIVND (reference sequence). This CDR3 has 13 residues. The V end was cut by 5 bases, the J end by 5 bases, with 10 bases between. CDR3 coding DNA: TGTGCCAGTAGTCAGGGGTCCCACAATGAGCAGTTCTTC. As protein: CASSQGSHNEQFF. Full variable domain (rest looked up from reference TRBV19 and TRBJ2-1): DGGITQSPKYLFRKEGQNVTLSCEQNLNHDAMYWYRQDPGQGLRLIYYSQIVNDFQKGDIAEGYSVSREKKESFPLTVTSAQKNPTAFYLCASSQGSHNEQFFGPGTRLTVL.

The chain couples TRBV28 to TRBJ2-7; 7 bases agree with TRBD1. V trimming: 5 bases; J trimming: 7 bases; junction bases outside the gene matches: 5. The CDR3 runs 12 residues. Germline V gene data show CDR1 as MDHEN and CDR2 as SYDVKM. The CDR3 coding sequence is TGTGCCAGCAGTCCGGAGACAGGGGAGCAGTACTTC. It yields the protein CASSPETGEQYF.

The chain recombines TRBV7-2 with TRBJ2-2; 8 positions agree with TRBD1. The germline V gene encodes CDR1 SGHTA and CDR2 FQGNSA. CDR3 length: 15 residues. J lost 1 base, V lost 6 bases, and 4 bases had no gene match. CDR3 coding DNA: TGTGCCAGCAGACTGGGACAGGAGAACACCGGGGAGCTGTTTTTT. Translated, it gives CASRLGQENTGELFF.

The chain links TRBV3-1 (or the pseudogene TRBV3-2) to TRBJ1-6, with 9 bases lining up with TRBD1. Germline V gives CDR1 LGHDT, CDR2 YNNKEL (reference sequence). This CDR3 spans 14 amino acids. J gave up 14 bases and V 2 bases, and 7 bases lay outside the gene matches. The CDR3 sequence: CASSQMGQGESLHF. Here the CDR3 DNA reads TGTGCCAGCAGCCAAATGGGACAGGGAGAGTCCCTCCACTTT.

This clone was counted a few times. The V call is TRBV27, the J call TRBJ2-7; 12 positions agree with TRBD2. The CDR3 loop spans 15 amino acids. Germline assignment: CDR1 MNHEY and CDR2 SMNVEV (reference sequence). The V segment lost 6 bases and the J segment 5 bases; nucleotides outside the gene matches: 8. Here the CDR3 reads CASRHKLAGGHEQYF. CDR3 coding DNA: TGTGCCAGCAGGCACAAACTAGCGGGAGGCCACGAGCAGTACTTC.

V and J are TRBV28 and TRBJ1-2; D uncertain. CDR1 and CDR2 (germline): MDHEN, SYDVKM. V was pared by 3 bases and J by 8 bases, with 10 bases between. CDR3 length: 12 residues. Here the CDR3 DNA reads TGTGCCAGCAGTTTCGGGGAGGAAGGCTACACCTTC. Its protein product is CASSFGEEGYTF.

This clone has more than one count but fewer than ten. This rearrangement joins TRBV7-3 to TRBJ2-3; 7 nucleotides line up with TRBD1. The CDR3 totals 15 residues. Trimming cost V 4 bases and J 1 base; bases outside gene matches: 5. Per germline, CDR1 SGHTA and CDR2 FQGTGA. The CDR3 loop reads CASSYYGQGTDTQYF. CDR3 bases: TGTGCCAGCAGCTACTACGGACAGGGCACAGATACGCAGTATTTT.

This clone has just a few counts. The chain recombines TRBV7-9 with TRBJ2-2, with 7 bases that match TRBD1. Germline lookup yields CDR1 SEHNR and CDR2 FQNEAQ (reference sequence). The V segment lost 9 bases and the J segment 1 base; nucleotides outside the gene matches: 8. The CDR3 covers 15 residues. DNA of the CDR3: TGTGCCAGAGGGGGCAGGGGCGAGAACACCGGGGAGCTGTTTTTT. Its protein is CARGGRGENTGELFF.